The 27 T cell receptor beta chains below all came from one sample that was sequenced in a study of blood T cell repertoires in COVID-19. TCRdb keeps only in-frame clones here, not all; method: immunoSEQ multiplex PCR. The sample lists more than 200,000 clones, roughly 87% occurring once. The sequencing input was PBMCs or T cells enriched from blood (not recorded which). The source is a man aged 25-45 years in a cohort exposed to, infected with or recovered from COVID-19 (not recorded which).

This rearrangement joins TRBV2 to TRBJ1-2; D is possibly TRBD1 (5 bases). Germline V gives CDR1 SNHLY, CDR2 FYNNEI. The CDR3 is 13 amino acids. The germline V and J ends were trimmed by 8 bases and 8 bases, with 18 bases remaining between them. CDR3 bases: TGTGCCAGCCCCGGGGGACCTATGTTGGGCTACACCTTC. As protein: CASPGGPMLGYTF. Full variable domain (missing parts from reference TRBV2 and TRBJ1-2): EPEVTQTPSHQVTQMGQEVILRCVPISNHLYFYWYRQILGQKVEFLVSFYNNEISEKSEIFDDQFSVERPDGSNFTLKIRSTKLEDSAMYFCASPGGPMLGYTFGSGTRLTVV.

V and J are TRBV21-1 and TRBJ1-1; the table gives TRBD1 as D, unverified against the DNA. TRBV21-1 is assigned pseudogene status. The CDR3 totals 15 residues. In DNA form, the CDR3 reads TGTGCCAGCAGTCCATACAGGGATTTGAACACTGAAGCTTTCTTT. Amino acids: CASSPYRDLNTEAFF.

The DNA for the CDR3 is TGTGCCAGCAGCCAAGAACTACCTCACAATGAGCAGTTCTTC. This encodes CASSQELPHNEQFF. V and J are TRBV4-2 and TRBJ2-1; D gene unclear. The V end lost 0 bases, the J end lost 5 bases, and 8 bases lay between the germline ends. This CDR3 region has 14 residues. CDR1 is LGHNA, CDR2 YNFKEQ, per germline.

The DNA of the CDR3 is TGTGCCAGCTCACCACCTGGAGCAGGGATTGAGACCCAGTACTTC. Protein product: CASSPPGAGIETQYF. The V and J genes are TRBV18 and TRBJ2-5; a possible D gene is TRBD1 (5 bases). The CDR3 runs to 15 residues. Deletions cut 0 bases from V and 5 bases from J, with 13 bases between. Germline loops: CDR1 KGHSH, CDR2 LQKENI.

The rearrangement links TRBV2 to TRBJ2-1; 8 nucleotides agree with TRBD2. The V and J ends lost 5 bases and 6 bases, in that order; junction bases with no gene match: 6. Germline V gene data show CDR1 as SNHLY and CDR2 as FYNNEI. CDR3 length: 14 residues. DNA of the CDR3: TGTGCCAGCAGTTTCCTCACTAGCGGCAATGAGCAGTTCTTC. Residues: CASSFLTSGNEQFF.

The chain couples TRBV7-6 to TRBJ2-7, with D possibly being TRBD2 (5 bases). Per germline, CDR1 SGHVS and CDR2 FNYEAQ. The CDR3 consists of 15 residues. The germline V and J ends were trimmed by 1 base and 5 bases, with 15 bases remaining between them. CDR3: CASSLVIEGSDEQYF. DNA of the CDR3: TGTGCCAGCAGCTTAGTTATAGAGGGATCGGACGAGCAGTACTTC.

The genes are TRBV4-3 and TRBJ2-7; 10 positions match TRBD2. Germline assignment: CDR1 LGHNA and CDR2 YSLEER. J was trimmed by 3 bases and V by 4 bases; bases with no gene match: 12. The CDR3 spans 17 residues. Here the CDR3 reads CASSPRTSGEWFYEQYF. The CDR3 nucleotides are TGCGCCAGCAGCCCCCGCACTAGCGGGGAATGGTTCTACGAGCAGTACTTC.

The sample holds one count of this clone. V gene TRBV5-5 combines with J gene TRBJ2-7, with D possibly being TRBD2 (6 bases). The CDR3 length is 19 residues. V was clipped by 6 bases and J by 2 bases, with 30 bases between them. The V gene's germline CDR1 is SGHKS and CDR2 YYEKEE (reference sequence). CDR3 loop: CASTPRGSGHSTSPYEQYF. In DNA, the CDR3 is TGTGCCAGCACCCCCCGTGGTAGCGGACACTCGACCAGCCCCTACGAGCAGTACTTC.

This chain connects TRBV11-2 to TRBJ2-5; TRBD1 matches 12 bases. Germline V gene data show CDR1 as SGHAT and CDR2 as FQNNGV. Trimming took 3 bases from V and 3 from J; bases not matched to a gene: 8. The CDR3 is made up of 17 amino acids. The CDR3 DNA reads as TGTGCCAGCAGCTTTGGCCCCGGGACAGGGGGCGAAGAGACCCAGTACTTC. Translating gives CASSFGPGTGGEETQYF.

This chain joins TRBV24-1 and TRBJ2-7, with D maybe TRBD2 (6 bases). The CDR3 length is 14 residues. Per the germline V gene, CDR1 is KGHDR and CDR2 is SFDVKD. Trimming took off 4 bases at V and 6 bases at J, with 15 bases between the two ends. Written as DNA, the CDR3 is TGTGCCACCAGTGACTCGCACGGGGGTCTCGAGCAGTACTTC. It encodes CATSDSHGGLEQYF.

The gene calls are TRBV18 and TRBJ1-1, with D possibly matching TRBD1 (5 bases). The V end lost 4 bases, the J end lost 6 bases, and 9 bases lay between the germline ends. There are 12 residues in the CDR3. CDR1 KGHSH and CDR2 LQKENI come from the germline V gene. CDR3 loop: CASSRSGAEAFF. The CDR3, as DNA: TGTGCCAGCTCACGCTCGGGGGCTGAAGCTTTCTTT.

CDR3 residues: CASSPWTSYPNEQFF. The DNA of the CDR3 is TGTGCCAGCAGCCCCTGGACTAGCTATCCGAATGAGCAGTTCTTC. The chain has TRBV6-5 and TRBJ2-1; 8 bases align to TRBD2. J was trimmed by 7 bases and V by 6 bases; bases with no gene match: 11. Germline V CDR1 and CDR2: MNHEY, SVGAGI. The CDR3 has 15 amino acids.

The chain joins TRBV4-1 to TRBJ2-7; TRBD1 might be the D (5 bases). Trimming removed 4 bases at V and 4 bases at J, with 14 bases between. CDR3 length equals 14 residues. Germline lookup yields CDR1 MGHRA and CDR2 YSYEKL. The CDR3, as DNA: TGCGCCAGCAGCCGACCACCCTCAGGGTACGAGCAGTACTTC. Amino acids: CASSRPPSGYEQYF.

V gene TRBV7-3 combines with J gene TRBJ2-5; tentatively, D is TRBD2 (5 bases). The CDR3 consists of 14 residues. Looked up from germline, CDR1 is SGHTA and CDR2 is FQGTGA. V was shortened by 2 bases and J by 6 bases, with 13 bases between the two germline ends. The CDR3 protein is CASSLGGATQTQYF. In DNA, the CDR3 is TGTGCCAGCAGCTTAGGAGGTGCAACCCAGACCCAGTACTTC.

The rearrangement joins TRBV7-2 to TRBJ2-7, with D tentatively TRBD2 (6 bases). The V end was cut by 3 bases, the J end by 8 bases, with 14 bases between. The CDR3 runs to 13 residues. Germline lookup yields CDR1 SGHTA and CDR2 FQGNSA. The CDR3 is CASSFYAGFQQYF. In DNA form, the CDR3 reads TGTGCCAGCAGCTTTTACGCGGGATTTCAGCAGTACTTC.

The V call is TRBV5-4, the J call TRBJ1-2; 7 bases are a match to TRBD1. The CDR3 runs 13 residues. V shed 1 base, J shed 6 bases, and the junction held 3 bases outside the gene matches. Germline CDR1 is SGHNT and CDR2 is YYREEE (reference sequence). Here the CDR3 DNA reads TGTGCCAGCAGCTTGCGAGGGGGCCATGGCTACACCTTC. Translated, it gives CASSLRGGHGYTF.

This clone was picked up one time. The chain has TRBV4-1 and TRBJ1-1; TRBD1 agrees at 9 bases. V lost 1 base and J lost 7; bases outside the gene matches: 13. Germline V lookup: CDR1 MGHRA, CDR2 YSYEKL. The CDR3 runs 17 residues. For the CDR3, the DNA is TGCGCCAGCAGCCAAGGGGGAGGACAGGGGCCGCCGGTTGAAGCTTTCTTT. Translated: CASSQGGGQGPPVEAFF.

The chain carries TRBV24-1 and TRBJ2-1, with a possible D match to TRBD2 (5 bases). CDR1 and CDR2 (germline): KGHDR, SFDVKD. Trimming removed 4 bases at V and 4 bases at J, with 7 bases between. There are 13 residues in the CDR3. The CDR3 reads CATSETRYNEQFF. The CDR3 DNA reads TGTGCCACCAGTGAAACTAGGTACAATGAGCAGTTCTTC.

V usage is TRBV5-1 and J usage is TRBJ2-5; 14 nucleotides match TRBD2. The CDR3 extends over 18 amino acids. Germline loops: CDR1 SGHRS, CDR2 YFSETQ. The V segment lost 1 base and the J segment 4 bases; nucleotides outside the gene matches: 9. The CDR3 is CASSLRGLAGVAGETQYF. CDR3 coding DNA: TGCGCCAGCAGCTTGCGGGGACTAGCGGGAGTAGCAGGAGAGACCCAGTACTTC.

This chain uses TRBV7-2 with TRBJ1-2; 8 nucleotides line up with TRBD1. CDR3 length equals 13 residues. From germline, CDR1 is SGHTA and CDR2 FQGNSA. V dropped 3 bases and J dropped 7; count of bases not matched to a gene: 4. The CDR3, as DNA: TGTGCCAGCAGCTTCGGCAGGGGGCCTGGCTACACCTTC. It encodes CASSFGRGPGYTF.

The V and J genes are TRBV27 and TRBJ2-7, with D possibly TRBD2 on 7 matching bases. CDR3 length equals 16 residues. The V end was cut by 6 bases, the J end by 3 bases, with 21 bases between. Per the germline V gene, CDR1 is MNHEY and CDR2 is SMNVEV (reference sequence). The CDR3 protein is CASSPGLGGGGYEQYF. The CDR3 region has the DNA TGTGCCAGCAGCCCCGGATTAGGGGGGGGAGGCTACGAGCAGTACTTC.

This chain uses TRBV7-9 with TRBJ1-2; 9 bases align to TRBD1. In germline, CDR1 is SEHNR, CDR2 FQNEAQ (reference sequence). The length of the CDR3 is 15 residues. V trimming: 3 bases; J trimming: 8 bases; junction bases outside the gene matches: 10. This CDR3 is CASSFPTGGVRGYTF. CDR3 nucleotide sequence: TGTGCCAGCAGCTTTCCGACAGGGGGGGTTCGAGGCTACACCTTC. Combining the CDR3 with reference TRBV7-9 and TRBJ1-2 gives the whole variable domain DTGVSQNPRHKITKRGQNVTFRCDPISEHNRLYWYRQTLGQGPEFLTYFQNEAQLEKSRLLSDRFSAERPKGSFSTLEIQRTEQGDSAMYLCASSFPTGGVRGYTFGSGTRLTVV.

V and J are TRBV24-1 and TRBJ2-7; D is possibly TRBD2 (6 bases). The V end lost 4 bases, the J end lost 2 bases, and 14 bases lay between the germline ends. CDR1 and CDR2 (germline): KGHDR, SFDVKD. The CDR3 sequence is 15 residues long. The CDR3: CATSDSGLTPYEQYF. The CDR3 nucleotides read TGTGCCACCAGTGACTCGGGACTTACACCCTACGAGCAGTACTTC.

The V and J genes are TRBV20-1 and TRBJ1-6; D remains ambiguous. V was cut by 4 bases and J by 10 bases, with 5 bases left in between. Germline values: CDR1 DFQATT, CDR2 SNEGSKA (reference sequence). This CDR3 has 10 residues. The chain's CDR3 is CSANLSPLHF. DNA of the CDR3: TGCAGTGCTAACCTATCACCCCTCCACTTT.

V is TRBV5-4 and J is TRBJ2-1, with D unclear. The length of the CDR3 is 12 residues. Germline V CDR1 and CDR2: SGHNT, YYREEE (reference sequence). V gave up 5 bases and J gave up 8 bases, with 11 bases separating them. The CDR3: CASRGVLDEQFF. CDR3 nucleotides: TGTGCCAGCAGGGGCGTTTTGGATGAGCAGTTCTTC.

This sequence joins TRBV18 and TRBJ2-3; 8 bases map to TRBD1. V was clipped by 0 bases and J by 11 bases; unmatched bases: 22. CDR1 and CDR2 (germline): KGHSH, LQKENI. The CDR3 is made up of 19 amino acids. CDR3 region: CASSPPDRAGPSMRLMQYF. Written as DNA, the CDR3 is TGTGCCAGCTCACCACCGGACAGGGCGGGGCCGAGTATGCGTTTAATGCAGTATTTT.

This clone was seen once. The V and J genes are TRBV29-1 and TRBJ2-1; TRBD2 matches at 10 bases. The CDR3 runs to 14 residues. The germline CDR1 and CDR2 sequences are SQVTM and ANQGSEA. J gave up 6 bases and V 4 bases, and 6 bases lay outside the gene matches. CDR3 residues: CSVGGLAARNEQFF. For the CDR3, the DNA is TGCAGCGTTGGAGGACTAGCGGCCCGCAATGAGCAGTTCTTC.